Detailed here is one T cell receptor (beta chain). These data originate in a study of blood T cell repertoires in COVID-19. Study context: Material from acute and convalescent COVID-19 was sourced from the United States, Italy and Spain. The cDNA or gDNA used as material had been derived from T cells, B-cell-depleted T cells, or PBMCs.

Trimming at V came to 3 bases and at J to 4 bases, leaving 8 bases not matched to a gene. Germline values: CDR1 KGHSH, CDR2 LQKENI. The CDR3 spans 15 residues. How the authors handled the data: Estimation of nucleated cell counts was performed using reference gene primer amplification. Only in-frame clones appear in the TCRdb table, and some are missing; sequencing was by immunoSEQ multiplex PCR. The DNA gave D and trimming, while V, J and clone size come from that table. The profile shows tens of thousands of clones, over 75% of them singletons. The origin of this receptor is a human donor in a cohort sampled during active COVID-19. The sample taken for sequencing was peripheral blood. The chain uses TRBV18 and TRBJ1-1; 7 nucleotides align to TRBD1. For the CDR3, the DNA is TGTGCCAGCTCACCTCGGACAGGTTGGGGCACTGAAGCTTTCTTT. It yields the protein CASSPRTGWGTEAFF.